The 18 T cell receptor beta chains reported below all come from one sample, sequenced in a study of T cell changes during pregnancy in multiple sclerosis. Using immunoSEQ multiplex PCR, the repertoire was profiled, and TCRdb retains in-frame clones only, with some absent. Of approximately 21,000 clones in the sample, around 85% were seen once. Sequencing was performed on CD8+ T cells from peripheral blood mononuclear cells, taken after pregnancy. These receptors were taken from a female donor in good health, enrolled as a control in a pregnancy study.

This sequence joins TRBV5-1 and TRBJ2-1; tentatively, D is TRBD1 (6 bases). The CDR3 has 16 residues. Germline V gene data show CDR1 as SGHRS and CDR2 as YFSETQ. V was shortened by 2 bases and J by 8 bases, with 20 bases between the two germline ends. The CDR3 DNA sequence: TGCGCCAGCAGCTTTGACCGGGACAAAGCCGGGGATGAGCAGTTCTTC. This sequence encodes CASSFDRDKAGDEQFF.

V usage is TRBV27 and J usage is TRBJ2-7; D ambiguous. Germline V lookup: CDR1 MNHEY, CDR2 SMNVEV (reference sequence). Trimming cost V 0 bases and J 4 bases, with 7 bases left between them. The CDR3 has 13 amino acids. Here the CDR3 DNA reads TGTGCCAGCAGTTTATCTGCAGGATACGAGCAGTACTTC. The encoded protein is CASSLSAGYEQYF.

Points on this clone: At one of its ends the junction is not consistent with the germline gene, which may arise from a read error. The gene calls are TRBV29-1 and TRBJ1-5; tentatively, D is TRBD1 (6 bases). This CDR3 comprises 13 residues. Per the germline V gene, CDR1 is SQVTM and CDR2 is ANQGSEA. This CDR3 reads CSVQEGGLQPQHF. In DNA form, the CDR3 reads TGCAGCGTTCAAGAGGGGGGGCTGCAGCCCCAGCATTTT.

The chain uses TRBV2 and TRBJ1-2, with D possibly matching TRBD1 (5 bases). CDR3 size: 16 residues. Trimming stripped 1 base from V and 2 bases from J, with 14 bases between. Per the germline V gene, CDR1 is SNHLY and CDR2 is FYNNEI. CDR3 coding DNA: TGTGCCAGCAGTGAAGGGTCGACAGTATTAAACTATGGCTACACCTTC. The encoded protein is CASSEGSTVLNYGYTF.

The gene calls are TRBV30 and TRBJ2-3; perhaps TRBD1 as D (6 bases). The CDR3 sequence is 13 residues long. Trimming stripped 2 bases from V and 4 bases from J, with 10 bases between. The germline gives CDR1 GTSNPN, CDR2 SVGIG (reference sequence). The CDR3 nucleotides are TGTGCCTGGAGTCGAACAGGGCCAGATACGCAGTATTTT. This sequence encodes CAWSRTGPDTQYF.

J is TRBJ1-1 and V is TRBV11-3, with D possibly matching TRBD1 (5 bases). This CDR3 region has 15 residues. V dropped 3 bases and J dropped 0 bases, with 11 bases sitting between them. The germline V gene encodes CDR1 SGHNT and CDR2 YENEEA. The CDR3 loop reads CASSLQGGMNTEAFF. The DNA for the CDR3 is TGTGCCAGCAGCTTGCAGGGTGGGATGAACACTGAAGCTTTCTTT.

The chain employs TRBV14 and TRBJ2-2; D is undetermined. CDR1 is SGHDN and CDR2 is FVKESK in the germline V gene. V shed 0 bases and J shed 1 base, with 9 bases lying between them. This CDR3 is 16 amino acids long. CDR3 nucleotides: TGTGCCAGCAGCCAAGAAGTTAGCTTGAACACCGGGGAGCTGTTTTTT. Protein sequence: CASSQEVSLNTGELFF.

The J gene is TRBJ1-4, the V gene TRBV5-4; 7 nucleotides agree with TRBD1. Germline CDR1 SGHNT, CDR2 YYREEE (reference sequence). The CDR3 totals 15 residues. V lost 0 bases to trimming and J lost 7 bases; unmatched junction nucleotides: 6. CDR3 sequence: CASSLVSGGGEKLFF. As DNA, the CDR3 is TGTGCCAGCAGCTTGGTTTCAGGGGGAGGTGAAAAACTGTTTTTT.

The chain employs TRBV6-5 and TRBJ1-1; D call uncertain. V was clipped by 5 bases and J by 4 bases, with 11 bases between them. The CDR3 has 13 residues. Germline CDR1 is MNHEY and CDR2 is SVGAGI. The CDR3 region is CASSGQTSTEAFF. The DNA of the CDR3 is TGTGCCAGCAGTGGTCAAACGAGCACTGAAGCTTTCTTT.

V is TRBV9 and J is TRBJ1-2; unclear D gene. The CDR3 covers 14 residues. Trimming shortened V by 2 bases and J by 2 bases, and 10 bases separated the two germline ends. Per germline, CDR1 SGDLS and CDR2 YYNGEE. The CDR3 here is CASSVDFQNYGYTF. The CDR3 coding sequence is TGTGCCAGCAGCGTCGACTTTCAGAACTATGGCTACACCTTC.

This rearrangement joins TRBV6-5 to TRBJ2-7; 7 bases are shared with TRBD2. V lost 6 bases, J lost 2 bases, and 1 base stayed unmatched. The CDR3 is made up of 12 amino acids. Germline assignment: CDR1 MNHEY and CDR2 SVGAGI. Here the CDR3 reads CASRGTTYEQYF. Here the CDR3 DNA reads TGTGCCAGCAGGGGGACTACCTACGAGCAGTACTTC.

The V gene is TRBV7-2, the J gene TRBJ2-1; D is possibly TRBD2 (6 bases). Germline lookup yields CDR1 SGHTA and CDR2 FQGNSA. The CDR3 length is 13 residues. Trimming left V 5 bases short and J 6 bases short, with 11 bases between. This CDR3 reads CASSLGLTNEQFF. CDR3 coding DNA: TGTGCCAGCAGCCTGGGACTCACCAATGAGCAGTTCTTC.

This chain uses TRBV6-1 with TRBJ2-5, with 7 bases fitting TRBD1. This CDR3 region has 14 residues. Germline V gene sequence: CDR1 MNHNS, CDR2 SASEGT. The CDR3, as DNA: TGTGCTGCTACAACGGGACAGTACCAAGAGACCCAGTACTTC. It encodes CAATTGQYQETQYF.

This chain links TRBV5-6 with TRBJ2-2; D might be TRBD2 (6 bases). The CDR3 has 15 residues. The V gene lost 4 bases and the J gene lost 5 bases, with 15 bases spanning the gap. CDR1 SGHDT and CDR2 YYEEEE come from the germline V gene. The CDR3 reads CASSPAGGGTGELFF. CDR3 nucleotides: TGTGCCAGCAGCCCCGCCGGGGGTGGTACCGGGGAGCTGTTTTTT.

The J gene is TRBJ2-7, the V gene TRBV5-6; TRBD2 agrees at 8 bases. Germline CDR1 reads SGHDT; CDR2 reads YYEEEE. The CDR3 runs to 14 residues. Trimming took 2 bases from V and 6 from J; bases not matched to a gene: 7. The CDR3 DNA follows: TGTGCCAGCAGCTTTTGGGGACTAGAAGGCGAGCAGTACTTC. It is translated as CASSFWGLEGEQYF.

This chain links TRBV4-1 with TRBJ2-3, with D possibly TRBD1 on 6 matching bases. This CDR3 spans 16 amino acids. Germline-derived CDR1 and CDR2 are MGHRA and YSYEKL. With 3 bases removed from V and 2 bases from J, the gap between germline ends came to 15 bases. CDR3 sequence: CASSHRRDTYTDTQYF. The DNA of the CDR3 is TGCGCCAGCAGCCATCGCCGGGACACATACACAGATACGCAGTATTTT.

V is TRBV13 and J is TRBJ2-2, with 10 bases fitting TRBD1. Germline V gives CDR1 PRHDT, CDR2 FYEKMQ (reference sequence). V was pared by 4 bases and J by 6 bases, with 2 bases of the junction left unmatched. The CDR3 has 14 amino acids. Written as DNA, the CDR3 is TGTGCCAGCAGCTCAGGGACAGGGGCCGGGGAGCTGTTTTTT. It encodes CASSSGTGAGELFF.

The chain recombines TRBV7-9 with TRBJ2-2; perhaps TRBD2 as D (5 bases). V shed 4 bases and J shed 3 bases, with 21 bases lying between them. The CDR3 sequence is 18 residues long. Germline V lookup: CDR1 SEHNR, CDR2 FQNEAQ (reference sequence). CDR3 nucleotides: TGTGCCAGCAGCTCTCCGGAGAGGACTTGGGAGTACACCGGGGAGCTGTTTTTT. Translating it yields CASSSPERTWEYTGELFF.